These 3 T cell receptor beta chains were all obtained from the same sample, sequenced in a study of T cell repertoires in cytomegalovirus infection. No antigen has been assigned to these receptors. MiXCR was run by TCRdb on the reads, yielding one entry per CDR3 protein. The table includes approximately 910,000 distinct CDR3 sequences, roughly 30% detected once. The specimen was cultured CD8+ T cells from PBMCs, collected from culture after CMV antigen stimulation. Receptors were obtained from a human donor in good health (CMV status not recorded). Some clones in this sample may be carry-over from other donors' samples.

V gene TRBV7-9 combines with J gene TRBJ2-5; 7 nucleotides align to TRBD1. The CDR3 loop spans 16 amino acids. CDR1 is SEHNR and CDR2 is FQNEAQ in the germline V gene (reference sequence). Germline trimming cut 4 bases from V and 5 bases from J; bases unmatched to any gene: 13. Written as DNA, the CDR3 is TGTGCCAGCAGCTCCACCCGACAGGGACGCCCGGAGACCCAGTACTTC. Translated, it gives CASSSTRQGRPETQYF.

Concerning this clonotype itself: Since a much larger clone is just one base distant, this may be a read error. V gene TRBV7-2 combines with J gene TRBJ2-1; 7 nucleotides line up with TRBD2. CDR3 size: 16 residues. The germline CDR1 and CDR2 sequences are SGHTA and FQGNSA. The CDR3 here is CASGLRKPGGYNEQFF. The CDR3 nucleotides are TGTGCCAGCGGCTTAAGGAAGCCCGGGGGGTACAATGAGCAGTTCTTC.

Ten or more counts support this clonotype. The chain employs TRBV27 and TRBJ1-1; D gene ambiguous. V lost 3 bases and J 4 bases, leaving 12 bases between the germline ends. Germline V CDR1 and CDR2: MNHEY, SMNVEV (reference sequence). The CDR3 runs to 14 residues. The DNA for the CDR3 is TGTGCCAGCAGTTTTGGGGATCTGGGCACTGAAGCTTTCTTT. Translating it yields CASSFGDLGTEAFF.